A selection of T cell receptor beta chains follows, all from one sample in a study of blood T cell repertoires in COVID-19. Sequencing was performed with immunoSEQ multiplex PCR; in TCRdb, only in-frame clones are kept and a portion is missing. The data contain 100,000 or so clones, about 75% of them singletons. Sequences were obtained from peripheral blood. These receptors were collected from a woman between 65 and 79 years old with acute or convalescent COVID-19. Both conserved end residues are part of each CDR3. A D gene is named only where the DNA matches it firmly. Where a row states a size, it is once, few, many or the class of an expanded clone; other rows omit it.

CDR3nt: TGTGCCAGCAGTTTAAGGGGAAGGGGTGGCTACACCTTC
CDR3aa: CASSLRGRGGYTF
d_gene: -
v_gene: TRBV12-3/TRBV12-4
abundance: once
j_gene: TRBJ1-2

CDR3nt: TGTGCCAGCAGCCAAGGAGCGGGGACTGGAAACACCATATATTTT
CDR3aa: CASSQGAGTGNTIYF
d_gene: -
v_gene: TRBV3-1/TRBV3-2
abundance: -
j_gene: TRBJ1-3

CDR3nt: TGTGCCAGCAGTAGCGGGGGGTACACTGAAGCTTTCTTT
CDR3aa: CASSSGGYTEAFF
d_gene: -
v_gene: TRBV12-3/TRBV12-4
abundance: -
j_gene: TRBJ1-1

CDR3nt: TGTGCCAGCAGTTACCTACATCGACTAGTCGATGAGCAGTTCTTC
CDR3aa: CASSYLHRLVDEQFF
d_gene: -
v_gene: TRBV6-5
abundance: -
j_gene: TRBJ2-1

CDR3nt: TGCGCCAGCAGCCCTACGTTGCTCTCCAACTACGAGCAGTACTTC
CDR3aa: CASSPTLLSNYEQYF
d_gene: -
v_gene: TRBV5-1
abundance: -
j_gene: TRBJ2-7

CDR3nt: TGTGCCAGCAGCGGTTGGACTGAAGCTTTCTTT
CDR3aa: CASSGWTEAFF
d_gene: -
v_gene: TRBV6-5
abundance: -
j_gene: TRBJ1-1

CDR3nt: TGTGCCAGTAGTTCCCAGGGGGCATCGGGCTACACCTTC
CDR3aa: CASSSQGASGYTF
d_gene: TRBD1
v_gene: TRBV19
abundance: -
j_gene: TRBJ1-2

CDR3nt: TGCGCCAGCAGCTCGGACAGGGGATGGTACGAGCAGTACTTC
CDR3aa: CASSSDRGWYEQYF
d_gene: TRBD1
v_gene: TRBV5-1
abundance: -
j_gene: TRBJ2-7

CDR3nt: TGTGCCAGCAGTGGACTGGGGGGTAGGACTGAAGCTTTCTTT
CDR3aa: CASSGLGGRTEAFF
d_gene: -
v_gene: TRBV2
abundance: -
j_gene: TRBJ1-1

CDR3nt: TGTGCCAGCAGTGAGGGGCCTGGAAACACCATATATTTT
CDR3aa: CASSEGPGNTIYF
d_gene: -
v_gene: TRBV6-1
abundance: once
j_gene: TRBJ1-3

CDR3nt: TGTGCCAGCAGCTTAGGCCCACATCCGCCGTTGGAGCGGGGGGGCCGTCATGAGCAGTTCTTC
CDR3aa: CASSLGPHPPLERGGRHEQFF
d_gene: TRBD2
v_gene: TRBV7-8
abundance: -
j_gene: TRBJ2-1

CDR3nt: TGTGCCAGCAGCCAAATAAGAGCCGGGTCTACGAACACCATATATTTT
CDR3aa: CASSQIRAGSTNTIYF
d_gene: -
v_gene: TRBV3-1/TRBV3-2
abundance: -
j_gene: TRBJ1-3

CDR3nt: TGCAGCGTAACCTCCGGGGGGAGCTCCTACAATGAGCAGTTCTTC
CDR3aa: CSVTSGGSSYNEQFF
d_gene: TRBD2
v_gene: TRBV29-1
abundance: -
j_gene: TRBJ2-1

CDR3nt: TGTGCCAGCAGCCAACTAGCGAACACCGGGGAGCTGTTTTTT
CDR3aa: CASSQLANTGELFF
d_gene: -
v_gene: TRBV3-1/TRBV3-2
abundance: once
j_gene: TRBJ2-2

CDR3nt: TGTGCCAGCAGCTCGGACAGGGCAGAGACCCAGTACTTC
CDR3aa: CASSSDRAETQYF
d_gene: TRBD1
v_gene: TRBV13
abundance: -
j_gene: TRBJ2-5

CDR3nt: TGTGCCAGCAGCCCCCCCTCGGGAGCTAACTATGGCTACACCTTC
CDR3aa: CASSPPSGANYGYTF
d_gene: -
v_gene: TRBV9
abundance: -
j_gene: TRBJ1-2

CDR3nt: TGCGCCAGCAGCCAAGGGGAGACAGGGACCTATGGCTACACCTTC
CDR3aa: CASSQGETGTYGYTF
d_gene: TRBD1
v_gene: TRBV4-3
abundance: -
j_gene: TRBJ1-2

CDR3nt: TGTGCCAGCAGCCTTACGGGACTTTCCGAAAAACTGTTTTTT
CDR3aa: CASSLTGLSEKLFF
d_gene: -
v_gene: TRBV5-4
abundance: -
j_gene: TRBJ1-4

CDR3nt: TGTGCCAGTAGTATAGGGGGGGCAGTCAGCGGGATGAACACTGAAGCTTTCTTT
CDR3aa: CASSIGGAVSGMNTEAFF
d_gene: -
v_gene: TRBV19
abundance: -
j_gene: TRBJ1-1

CDR3nt: TGCAGCACCCAACAGGGGGCCAAAGATACGCAGTATTTT
CDR3aa: CSTQQGAKDTQYF
d_gene: TRBD1
v_gene: TRBV29-1
abundance: few
j_gene: TRBJ2-3

CDR3nt: TGTGCCAGCAGCGCGCATGGGGGGCAAGAGACCCAGTACTTC
CDR3aa: CASSAHGGQETQYF
d_gene: -
v_gene: TRBV2
abundance: -
j_gene: TRBJ2-5

CDR3nt: TGTGCCAGCAGCTTAGACGGACTAGCGGGGGCTGGGGGTACGCAGTATTTT
CDR3aa: CASSLDGLAGAGGTQYF
d_gene: TRBD2
v_gene: TRBV7-2
abundance: -
j_gene: TRBJ2-3

CDR3nt: TGTGCCAGTGAGTACAGGGGAAGGGGTCAGCCCCAGCATTTT
CDR3aa: CASEYRGRGQPQHF
d_gene: TRBD1
v_gene: TRBV19
abundance: many
j_gene: TRBJ1-5

CDR3nt: TGCAGCGGGGGACAGGGAAACACCATATATTTT
CDR3aa: CSGGQGNTIYF
d_gene: TRBD1
v_gene: TRBV29-1
abundance: few
j_gene: TRBJ1-3

CDR3nt: TGCAGCGTCGCAGGGTCGGCGGCCTACAATGAGCAGTTCTTC
CDR3aa: CSVAGSAAYNEQFF
d_gene: -
v_gene: TRBV29-1
abundance: -
j_gene: TRBJ2-1

CDR3nt: TGTGCCTGGAGTGGAGGGGGTTCCGTAGCTTCCTTT
CDR3aa: CAWSGGGSVASF
d_gene: -
v_gene: TRBV30
abundance: -
j_gene: TRBJ1-1

CDR3nt: TGCGCCAGCAGCCTAGCAGGGCCCACCGAAGCTTTCTTT
CDR3aa: CASSLAGPTEAFF
d_gene: -
v_gene: TRBV4-3
abundance: -
j_gene: TRBJ1-1

CDR3nt: TGTGCCAGCAGTTCCTCAGGGGTTGAGCAGTTCTTC
CDR3aa: CASSSSGVEQFF
d_gene: -
v_gene: TRBV6-2/TRBV6-3
abundance: -
j_gene: TRBJ2-1

CDR3nt: TGTGCCAGCAGCGGGGAGGCCGGGGAGCTGTTTTTT
CDR3aa: CASSGEAGELFF
d_gene: -
v_gene: TRBV5-4
abundance: -
j_gene: TRBJ2-2

CDR3nt: TGTGCCAGCAGCCTCAGACAGGGTTTCGGAAACACCATATATTTT
CDR3aa: CASSLRQGFGNTIYF
d_gene: TRBD1
v_gene: TRBV7-2
abundance: -
j_gene: TRBJ1-3

CDR3nt: TGTGCCAGTAACAGCCCCCCCTTGAACACTGAAGCTTTCTTT
CDR3aa: CASNSPPLNTEAFF
d_gene: -
v_gene: TRBV19
abundance: -
j_gene: TRBJ1-1

CDR3nt: TGCGCCACAGGACAGGGCACAGATACGCAGTATTTT
CDR3aa: CATGQGTDTQYF
d_gene: TRBD1
v_gene: TRBV10-2
abundance: many
j_gene: TRBJ2-3

CDR3nt: TGTGCTAGCAGCTTGAGTCTTCAGGGCTTTCAGCCCCAGCATTTT
CDR3aa: CASSLSLQGFQPQHF
d_gene: -
v_gene: TRBV7-8
abundance: -
j_gene: TRBJ1-5

CDR3nt: TGTGCCTGGCAAGCCGGGGACAGGATTGGTGAAAAACTGTTTTTT
CDR3aa: CAWQAGDRIGEKLFF
d_gene: TRBD1
v_gene: TRBV30
abundance: -
j_gene: TRBJ1-4

CDR3nt: TGTGCCAGCAGCGCCGTAGCGGGGGGGCCCTATAGCACAGATACGCAGTATTTT
CDR3aa: CASSAVAGGPYSTDTQYF
d_gene: TRBD2
v_gene: TRBV9
abundance: -
j_gene: TRBJ2-3

CDR3nt: TGTGCCAGCAGTGAGCCGAGAGGTTCGGTGAGTACTGAAGCTTTCTTT
CDR3aa: CASSEPRGSVSTEAFF
d_gene: -
v_gene: TRBV6-1
abundance: once
j_gene: TRBJ1-1

CDR3nt: TGTGCCAGCAGTTTGAGCCCAGATACGCAGTATTTT
CDR3aa: CASSLSPDTQYF
d_gene: -
v_gene: TRBV12-3/TRBV12-4
abundance: -
j_gene: TRBJ2-3

CDR3nt: TGTGCCAGCAGTGATAAGACAGTTAGCAATCAGCCCCAGCATTTT
CDR3aa: CASSDKTVSNQPQHF
d_gene: -
v_gene: TRBV6-1
abundance: many
j_gene: TRBJ1-5

CDR3nt: TGTGCCAGCAGCCCCCCAACCGGACTAGCGGGGGGAAATGAGCAGTTCTTC
CDR3aa: CASSPPTGLAGGNEQFF
d_gene: TRBD2
v_gene: TRBV27
abundance: once
j_gene: TRBJ2-1

CDR3nt: TGTGCCAGTAGTATATCAGGGGGTCTAGGAGAGACCCAGTACTTC
CDR3aa: CASSISGGLGETQYF
d_gene: TRBD1
v_gene: TRBV19
abundance: -
j_gene: TRBJ2-5

CDR3nt: TGTGCCAGCAGCACCCGTAGCGGGGGCACAGATACGCAGTATTTT
CDR3aa: CASSTRSGGTDTQYF
d_gene: TRBD2
v_gene: TRBV13
abundance: once
j_gene: TRBJ2-3

CDR3nt: TGTGCCAGCAGCGAGGGGACTAGCGCCTACAATGAGCAGTTCTTC
CDR3aa: CASSEGTSAYNEQFF
d_gene: TRBD2
v_gene: TRBV11-3
abundance: -
j_gene: TRBJ2-1

CDR3nt: TGTGCCAGCAGCTCCGACAGGAAGAACACCGGGGAGCTGTTTTTT
CDR3aa: CASSSDRKNTGELFF
d_gene: -
v_gene: TRBV7-9
abundance: -
j_gene: TRBJ2-2

CDR3nt: TGTGCCAGCAGCTTGGGGCTACAGGGTAATGAGCAGTTCTTC
CDR3aa: CASSLGLQGNEQFF
d_gene: -
v_gene: TRBV5-4
abundance: -
j_gene: TRBJ2-1

CDR3nt: TGTGCCAGCCGCATCGCCTCTAATTTACCCCTCCACTTT
CDR3aa: CASRIASNLPLHF
d_gene: -
v_gene: TRBV7-2
abundance: -
j_gene: TRBJ1-6

CDR3nt: TGTGCCAGCAGTTCCGGACAGACTGAAGCTTTCTTT
CDR3aa: CASSSGQTEAFF
d_gene: -
v_gene: TRBV6-5
abundance: once
j_gene: TRBJ1-1

CDR3nt: TGCGCCAGCAGCTTGGGAGGGTCAGGGGTTGATGAAGCTTTCTTT
CDR3aa: CASSLGGSGVDEAFF
d_gene: -
v_gene: TRBV5-1
abundance: -
j_gene: TRBJ1-1

CDR3nt: TGTGCCAGCAGTCGCGTCTGGGGGGACTATGGCTACACCTTC
CDR3aa: CASSRVWGDYGYTF
d_gene: -
v_gene: TRBV2
abundance: -
j_gene: TRBJ1-2

CDR3nt: TGTGCCAGCAGCCCCCAGACAGGGGCTAATGAAAAACTGTTTTTT
CDR3aa: CASSPQTGANEKLFF
d_gene: TRBD1
v_gene: TRBV3-1/TRBV3-2
abundance: -
j_gene: TRBJ1-4

CDR3nt: TGTGCCAGCAGTCTCGGGTTCGGAGGGAACAATGAGCAGTTCTTC
CDR3aa: CASSLGFGGNNEQFF
d_gene: -
v_gene: TRBV28
abundance: -
j_gene: TRBJ2-1

CDR3nt: TGCGCCAGCAGCGATGGACAGGGCTATGGCTACACCTTC
CDR3aa: CASSDGQGYGYTF
d_gene: TRBD1
v_gene: TRBV5-1
abundance: once
j_gene: TRBJ1-2

CDR3nt: TGTGCCTGGGGTAGAATTTTCGACAGGCGAGACGAACCCTATGGCTACACCTTC
CDR3aa: CAWGRIFDRRDEPYGYTF
d_gene: -
v_gene: TRBV30
abundance: -
j_gene: TRBJ1-2